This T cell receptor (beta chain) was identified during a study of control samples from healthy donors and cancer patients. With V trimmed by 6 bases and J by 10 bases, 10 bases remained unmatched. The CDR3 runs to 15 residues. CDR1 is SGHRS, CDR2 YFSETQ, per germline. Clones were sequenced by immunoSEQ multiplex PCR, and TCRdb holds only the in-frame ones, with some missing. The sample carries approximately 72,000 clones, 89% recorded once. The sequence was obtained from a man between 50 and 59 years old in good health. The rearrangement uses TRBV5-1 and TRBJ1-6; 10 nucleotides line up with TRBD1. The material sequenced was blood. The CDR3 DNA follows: TGCGCCAGCACCTTCCTAGACAGGGGGCAATCACCCCTCCACTTT. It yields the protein CASTFLDRGQSPLHF.